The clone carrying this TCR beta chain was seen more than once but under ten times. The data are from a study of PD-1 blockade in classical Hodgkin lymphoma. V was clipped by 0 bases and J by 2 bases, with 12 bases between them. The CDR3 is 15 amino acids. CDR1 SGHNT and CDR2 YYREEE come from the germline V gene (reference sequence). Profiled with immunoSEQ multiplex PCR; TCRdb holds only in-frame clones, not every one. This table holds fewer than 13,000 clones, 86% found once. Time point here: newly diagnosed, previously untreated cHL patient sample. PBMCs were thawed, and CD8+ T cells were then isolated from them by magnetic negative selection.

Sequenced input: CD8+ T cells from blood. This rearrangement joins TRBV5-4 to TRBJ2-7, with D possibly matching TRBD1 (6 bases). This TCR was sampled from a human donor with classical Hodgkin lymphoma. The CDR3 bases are TGTGCCAGCAGCTTGGGGGCAGGGGACCCCTACGAGCAGTACTTC. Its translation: CASSLGAGDPYEQYF. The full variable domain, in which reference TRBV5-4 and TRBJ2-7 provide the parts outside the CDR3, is ETGVTQSPTHLIKTRGQQVTLRCSSQSGHNTVSWYQQALGQGPQFIFQYYREEENGRGNFPPRFSGLQFPNYSSELNVNALELDDSALYLCASSLGAGDPYEQYFGPGTRLTVT.